A selection of T cell receptor beta chains follows, all from one sample in a study of blood T cells in healthy people across ages. A single record per CDR3 protein comes from TCRdb applying MiXCR to the 5' RACE reads. This sample yields more than 900,000 distinct CDR3 sequences, of which 20% to 25% are seen a single time; less than 0.85% belongs to the top ten. The sample was also reused in another study, on T cells of mothers and their children.

Sequences were obtained from blood. The receptors come from a girl aged 2 to 9 in good health. Each CDR3 is given with its conserved first and last residue. The D gene is left open where the match is weak. Not every row has a clone size; where given, it reads once, few, many or a size class.

>TRBJ2-5|TRBV11-1|.|TRBD1
TGTGCCAGCAGCATCGGGACAGCATTTAGGGAGACCCAGTACTTC
CASSIGTAFRETQYF
>TRBJ2-5|TRBV5-1|.|.
TGCGCCAGCAGCTCTAGACGATCGTGGGAGACCCAGTACTTC
CASSSRRSWETQYF
>TRBJ2-3|TRBV28|.|.
TGTGCCAGCAGCATGACGAGGGGCGAGGAAACAGATACGCAGTATTTT
CASSMTRGEETDTQYF
>TRBJ1-2|TRBV10-3|.|TRBD1
TGTGCCTCTTGGGACAGGGGTCTATATGGCTACACCTTC
CASWDRGLYGYTF
>TRBJ1-4|TRBV20-1|few|.
TGCAGTGCGAAGGGGAGCACTAATGAAAAACTGTTTTTT
CSAKGSTNEKLFF
>TRBJ1-2|TRBV14|.|TRBD1
TGTGCCAGCAGTCAGAACAGGGGGGCGAATGGCTACACCTTC
CASSQNRGANGYTF
>TRBJ2-7|TRBV4-1|few|.
TGCGCCAGCAGCCAGAGGGCTGTCCCCGAGTACGAGCAGTACTTC
CASSQRAVPEYEQYF
>TRBJ2-7|TRBV27|.|.
TGTGCCAGCAGTTCTTCCCTCTACACCTATACCTACGAGCAGTACTTC
CASSSSLYTYTYEQYF
>TRBJ1-4|TRBV7-8|.|.
TGTGCCAGCAGCTTAGTCGGAGCAGGAGGGGTCACTAATGAAAAACTGTTTTTT
CASSLVGAGGVTNEKLFF
>TRBJ2-7|TRBV20-1|.|.
TGCAGTGCTGCTGAATCAGTCTCCTACGAGCAGTACTTC
CSAAESVSYEQYF
>TRBJ1-4|TRBV3-1|few|.
TGTGCCAGCAGCCTCGGTGGGGACGTGTTTTTT
CASSLGGDVFF
>TRBJ2-1|TRBV5-1|.|.
TGCGCCAGCAGCCCCCTTGGAGGACTTTCCTACAATGAGCAGTTCTTC
CASSPLGGLSYNEQFF
>TRBJ2-3|TRBV7-3|.|.
TGTGCCAGCAGCGAGAGCTGGGTTAGCACAGATACGCAGTATTTT
CASSESWVSTDTQYF
>TRBJ2-5|TRBV4-1|.|.
TGCGCCAGCAGCCCTCGGACGGCCTCTTACCAAGAGACCCAGTACTTC
CASSPRTASYQETQYF
>TRBJ2-1|TRBV4-1|.|TRBD2
TGCGCCAGCAGCTTTCCGACTAGCGGGAGATCGCATGAGCAGTTCTTC
CASSFPTSGRSHEQFF
>TRBJ2-3|TRBV28|.|.
TGTGCCAGCATTGAGGCAGGGGCTAGCACAGATACGCAGTATTTT
CASIEAGASTDTQYF
>TRBJ2-7|TRBV9|few|TRBD1
TGTGCCAGCAGCGTTCGGACAGGGGCCGAGAACGAGCAGTACTTC
CASSVRTGAENEQYF
>TRBJ2-1|TRBV23-1|.|TRBD2
TGCGCCAGCAGTCAATCCGGCGGGGGGCCCGACAATGAGCAGTTCTTC
CASSQSGGGPDNEQFF
>TRBJ2-4|TRBV7-8|.|.
TGTGCCAGCAGTGCCCTTATAGCCAAAAACATTCAGTACTTC
CASSALIAKNIQYF
>TRBJ2-4|TRBV20-1|.|.
TGCAGTGCTAGTGCGGGACGACTGGCCAAAAACATTCAGTACTTC
CSASAGRLAKNIQYF
>TRBJ2-5|TRBV7-9|.|.
TGTGCCAGCAGCTGGGGGAAAGAGACCCAGTACTTC
CASSWGKETQYF
>TRBJ2-2|TRBV5-6|.|.
TGTGCCAGCAGGACAGGTCTGAATACCGGGGAGCTGTTTTTT
CASRTGLNTGELFF
>TRBJ2-3|TRBV7-3|few|.
TGTGCCAGCAGCTTTCCTCCCTACGATACGCAGTATTTT
CASSFPPYDTQYF
>TRBJ2-7|TRBV6-2/TRBV6-3|few|.
TGTGCCAGCAGCCCCAGGATCCCGGGACCCCAAGAGACACAGTACTTC
CASSPRIPGPQETQYF
>TRBJ1-4|TRBV27|once|.
TGTGCCAGCGGCCCGTTCCTGCCTGAAGATGAAAAACTGTTTTTT
CASGPFLPEDEKLFF
>TRBJ2-1|TRBV20-1|few|.
TGCAGTGCAACACCGGGGCCAACAGATGAGCAGTTCTTC
CSATPGPTDEQFF
>TRBJ2-1|TRBV7-8|few|.
TGTGCCAGCAGCTCCGTAGACAATGAGCAGTTCTTC
CASSSVDNEQFF
>TRBJ2-7|TRBV2|.|.
TGTGCCAGCAGTCCAGAGGTGTCTACCGAGCAGTACTTC
CASSPEVSTEQYF
>TRBJ2-5|TRBV21-1|.|.
TGTGCCAGCAGCAACGGCGGGAAGACCCAGTACTTC
CASSNGGKTQYF
>TRBJ2-5|TRBV7-2|few|.
TGTGCCAGCAGCTCCGTCTATTGGGGGACCCAAGAGACCCAGTACTTC
CASSSVYWGTQETQYF
>TRBJ2-3|TRBV12-3/TRBV12-4|.|.
TGTGCCAGCGCCCAGAACACAGATACGCAGTATTTT
CASAQNTDTQYF
>TRBJ1-1|TRBV7-3|few|.
TGTGCCAGCAGCTTACTGACGGACACTGAAGCTTTCTTT
CASSLLTDTEAFF
>TRBJ2-1|TRBV20-1|few|.
TGCAGTGCTAGTCCCGGACTCTTCTCCTACAATGAGCAGTTCTTC
CSASPGLFSYNEQFF
>TRBJ1-2|TRBV12-3/TRBV12-4|.|TRBD1
TGTGCCAGCAGTTTAGGACAGGGGGCCTGGAGTGGCTACACCTTC
CASSLGQGAWSGYTF